This T cell receptor beta chain was captured in a study of shared clonotypes between healthy human individuals. Study observations and caveats: On the whole, naive subsets had larger estimated richness than memory subsets had.

Each subset's genomic DNA was shared equally among a number of immunoSEQ plates. The repertoire was sequenced with immunoSEQ multiplex PCR; TCRdb's copy has only in-frame clones and lacks some. The table has roughly 2,000,000 clones, roughly 95% seen once; the top ten hold under 1.5%. Terminally differentiated effector memory CD45RA+ cells were left out of the naive CD8 fraction, which was CD45RO-negative and positively selected for CCR7. Points on this clone: The antigen remains undetermined.

This TCR was recovered from a man younger than 30 in good health. Sequenced: naive CD8+ T cells sorted from blood.

This chain's CDR3 is CASSQEGAGSTYEQYF. In nucleotides, the CDR3 is TGTGCCAGCAGCCAAGAGGGGGCGGGGTCCACCTACGAGCAGTACTTC. This chain uses TRBV4-2 with TRBJ2-7; perhaps D is TRBD1 or TRBD2 (6 bases each). V gave up 0 bases and J gave up 2 bases, with 14 bases separating them. Looked up from germline, CDR1 is LGHNA and CDR2 is YNFKEQ. The CDR3 has 16 amino acids.